This TCR beta chain was observed in a study of blood T cell repertoires in COVID-19. Study-wide context: The United States, Italy and Spain supplied acute and convalescent COVID-19 samples. The analysed material was cDNA or gDNA that came from T cells, B-cell-depleted T cells, or PBMCs.

Repertoires were generated with immunoSEQ multiplex PCR, while TCRdb's copy carries only in-frame clones and drops some. This sample has roughly 420,000 clones, with approximately 90% found just once. This clone was recorded a few times. All enrollees were roughly 18 to 95 years old and from under 25 US areas. The CDR3 covers 13 residues. V was clipped by 8 bases and J by 4 bases; unmatched bases: 4. Germline V gene sequence: CDR1 SNHLY, CDR2 FYNNEI. The sequence derives from a woman in her twenties or thirties with acute COVID-19. The source material was PBMCs or T cells enriched from blood (not recorded which). The rearrangement uses TRBV2 and TRBJ1-2, with 10 bases matching TRBD1. The CDR3 bases are TGTGCCAGCCGGGACAGGGGTACCTATGGCTACACCTTC. This translates into CASRDRGTYGYTF.